The T cell receptor beta chain described here comes from a study of shared clonotypes between healthy human individuals. An even split of each subset's genomic DNA across several immunoSEQ plates was performed. Tens of thousands of T cell genomes, or approximately 0.2 ug DNA, went into the sorted-subset replicate PCRs. Original processing notes: Quality scores were absent from the junction-only immunoSEQ sequences, so filtering differed. Measured with immunoSEQ multiplex PCR; TCRdb has only the in-frame clones, and not every one. The DNA gave D and trimming, while V, J and clone size come from that table. The data show about 1.5 million clones, 95% to 99% seen once. Trimming removed 1 base from V and 3 bases from J; junction bases left unmatched: 8. Per germline, CDR1 SEHNR and CDR2 FQNEAQ (reference sequence). The CDR3 contains 17 residues.

Sequenced: naive CD4+ T cells sorted from blood. Subset: CD45RA+ positively selected. The rearrangement uses TRBV7-9 and TRBJ2-2; 7 bases match TRBD2. This clonotype originated in a man aged 25-40 years in good health. CDR3 amino acids: CASSLGGTTLYTGELFF. The CDR3 region has the DNA TGTGCCAGCAGCTTAGGGGGGACTACACTATACACCGGGGAGCTGTTTTTT.